The 22 T cell receptor beta chains below come from one sample, sequenced in a study of blood T cells in healthy people across ages. The second PCR ran about 6 to 12 cycles with a sample-barcoded 5' primer and J-beta primers. TCRdb called the 5' RACE reads again in MiXCR, with one record for every CDR3 protein. The table records fewer than 2,000,000 distinct CDR3 sequences, around 42% of them present only once. Sequenced: blood. These receptor sequences come from a human donor in good health.

V gene TRBV6-6 combines with J gene TRBJ1-2, with D unresolved. Trimming stripped 2 bases from V and 3 bases from J, with 13 bases between. Germline V gives CDR1 MNHNY, CDR2 SVGAGI (reference sequence). The CDR3 sequence is 15 residues long. The CDR3, as DNA: TGTGCCAGCAGTTACAGGGCAGGACTACACTATGGCTACACCTTC. Its protein product is CASSYRAGLHYGYTF.

This chain joins TRBV7-9 and TRBJ2-1; D may correspond to TRBD1 or TRBD2 (5 bases each). Judging by the DNA end, TRBJ2-7 fits better; the J call may be wrong. Germline assignment: CDR1 SEHNR and CDR2 FQNEAQ (reference sequence). The CDR3 extends over 15 amino acids. The CDR3 region is CASSSVPGPTNEQYF. The CDR3 DNA sequence: TGTGCCAGCAGCTCCGTTCCGGGACCCACTAATGAGCAGTACTTC.

This chain joins TRBV5-6 and TRBJ1-5; a weak D match, TRBD1 (5 bases). The CDR3 runs to 17 residues. Deletions cut 4 bases from V and 3 bases from J, with 20 bases between. CDR1 and CDR2 (germline): SGHDT, YYEEEE. CDR3 DNA: TGTGCCAGCAGCGCAGGGTGGCAGGATATGGTCAATCAGCCCCAGCATTTT. It is translated as CASSAGWQDMVNQPQHF.

This chain connects TRBV20-1 to TRBJ2-4; possible D gene TRBD1, 5 bases. V lost 5 bases and J lost 0, with 14 bases in between. This CDR3 has 15 residues. CDR1 is DFQATT and CDR2 is SNEGSKA in the germline V gene (reference sequence). CDR3 loop: CSAPDSYLAKNIQYF. In nucleotides, the CDR3 is TGCAGTGCTCCTGACAGCTACTTAGCCAAAAACATTCAGTACTTC.

Only a few counts were recorded for this clonotype. This chain joins TRBV29-1 and TRBJ2-5; D gene unclear. CDR3 length: 10 residues. Trimming took 6 bases from V and 3 from J, leaving 5 bases between them. Germline assignment: CDR1 SQVTM and CDR2 ANQGSEA. The DNA of the CDR3 is TGCAGCGTCGAAAAAGAGACCCAGTACTTC. Its protein is CSVEKETQYF.

This clonotype was detected a few times. The chain has TRBV7-9 and TRBJ2-3; 7 bases are a match to TRBD2. The length of the CDR3 is 14 residues. Germline CDR1 reads SEHNR; CDR2 reads FQNEAQ (reference sequence). V lost 5 bases and J lost 5; bases outside the gene matches: 7. The CDR3 region has the DNA TGTGCCAGCAGCCGGAGCGGGGTGGAAGATACGCAGTATTTT. Translation gives CASSRSGVEDTQYF.

This clonotype showed up many times. This rearrangement joins TRBV20-1 to TRBJ1-1; D may be TRBD1 (5 bases). Trimming took 5 bases from V and 4 from J, leaving 17 bases between them. Germline CDR1 DFQATT, CDR2 SNEGSKA (reference sequence). The CDR3 is 14 residues long. CDR3 sequence: CSAPTGTSITEAFF. The CDR3 DNA reads as TGCAGTGCTCCGACCGGGACGTCTATCACTGAAGCTTTCTTT.

This clonotype turned up a few times. The rearrangement uses TRBV14 and TRBJ2-1; TRBD2 is a possible D gene (5 bases). Trimming took off 0 bases at V and 6 bases at J, with 12 bases between the two ends. The CDR3 totals 15 residues. Germline assignment: CDR1 SGHDN and CDR2 FVKESK. DNA of the CDR3: TGTGCCAGCAGCCAAGATAGACGGGGTATCAATGAGCAGTTCTTC. Translation gives CASSQDRRGINEQFF.

At least ten counts were recorded for this clonotype. The V and J genes are TRBV7-3 and TRBJ2-3; 8 positions match TRBD2. The V gene's germline CDR1 is SGHTA and CDR2 FQGTGA. This CDR3 region has 12 residues. The trim removed 7 bases at V and 8 bases at J, leaving 5 bases unmatched. CDR3 nucleotides: TGTGCCAGCAACATGGCGGGGGGTACGCAGTATTTT. This codes for CASNMAGGTQYF.

This clonotype turned up a few times. The chain carries TRBV20-1 and TRBJ2-7; 7 bases match TRBD2. The length of the CDR3 is 16 residues. J was trimmed by 4 bases and V by 7 bases; bases with no gene match: 19. Germline CDR1 reads DFQATT; CDR2 reads SNEGSKA (reference sequence). CDR3 DNA sequence: TGCAGTGGGTATAATGATCGGCCTAGCGGCTTTTACGAGCAGTACTTC. Translating it yields CSGYNDRPSGFYEQYF.

The chain employs TRBV4-1 and TRBJ2-3; D uncertain. The CDR3 covers 14 residues. The ends were cut back, 2 bases at V and 3 bases at J, with 9 bases in the middle. The germline CDR1 and CDR2 sequences are MGHRA and YSYEKL. Here the CDR3 reads CASSQWSSTDTQYF. CDR3 coding DNA: TGCGCCAGCAGCCAATGGAGTAGTACAGATACGCAGTATTTT.

This clonotype has a handful of counts. The V gene is TRBV2, the J gene TRBJ2-3, with D possibly being TRBD1 (7 bases). Trimming removed 0 bases at V and 2 bases at J, with 21 bases between. CDR3 length: 19 residues. Germline CDR1 reads SNHLY; CDR2 reads FYNNEI. The CDR3 nucleotides read TGTGCCAGCAGTGAAGCGGTTGGGCTAGCAGGGGGGCTCACAGATACGCAGTATTTT. This gives the protein CASSEAVGLAGGLTDTQYF.

Turning to this clonotype: At one end, the junction sequence differs from germline, possibly due to a read error. This sequence joins TRBV25-1 and TRBJ2-7; TRBD2 is a possible D gene (6 bases). Germline V gene data show CDR1 as MGHDK and CDR2 as SYGVNS. The CDR3 is made up of 15 amino acids. CDR3 residues: CASSSYGGSSCEQYF. The CDR3 nucleotides are TGTGCCAGCAGTTCCTACGGGGGAAGCTCCTGCGAGCAGTACTTC.

This CDR3 reads CATSDRADSYEQYF. The CDR3, as DNA: TGTGCCACCAGTGATAGGGCGGATTCCTACGAGCAGTACTTC. This rearrangement joins TRBV24-1 to TRBJ2-7; D ambiguous. The ends were cut back, 3 bases at V and 1 base at J, with 9 bases in the middle. Germline V gene data show CDR1 as KGHDR and CDR2 as SFDVKD. The CDR3 consists of 14 residues.

This clonotype came up once. The chain uses TRBV5-5 and TRBJ2-3; TRBD2 is a possible D gene (5 bases). Germline values: CDR1 SGHKS, CDR2 YYEKEE (reference sequence). The length of the CDR3 is 15 residues. The ends were cut back, 0 bases at V and 2 bases at J, with 10 bases in the middle. The CDR3 region has the DNA TGTGCCAGCAGCTTGGTCAGACTAAACACAGATACGCAGTATTTT. This translates into CASSLVRLNTDTQYF.

The chain uses TRBV19 and TRBJ1-5, with D perhaps matching TRBD1 (5 bases). Germline CDR1 is LNHDA and CDR2 is SQIVND (reference sequence). With 8 bases removed from V and 6 bases from J, the gap between germline ends came to 17 bases. The CDR3 contains 14 residues. The CDR3 is CASRFRGWVQPQHF. The CDR3 nucleotides read TGTGCCAGTCGATTCCGGGGGTGGGTTCAGCCCCAGCATTTT.

The V call is TRBV7-9, the J call TRBJ1-5; D call uncertain. The V gene lost 0 bases and the J gene lost 0 bases, with 12 bases spanning the gap. The CDR3 loop spans 17 amino acids. Germline V lookup: CDR1 SEHNR, CDR2 FQNEAQ (reference sequence). Here the CDR3 reads CASSLAYSGYSNQPQHF. The CDR3 DNA is TGTGCCAGCAGCTTAGCCTACAGTGGTTATAGCAATCAGCCCCAGCATTTT.

The chain employs TRBV5-6 and TRBJ1-6; D not certain. V gave up 6 bases and J gave up 9 bases, with 16 bases separating them. CDR1 SGHDT and CDR2 YYEEEE come from the germline V gene. CDR3 length: 14 amino acids. In nucleotides, the CDR3 is TGTGCCAGCAACGAGGGCGAAGTAGGTTCACCCCTCCACTTT. This gives the protein CASNEGEVGSPLHF. Full variable domain (rest looked up from reference TRBV5-6 and TRBJ1-6): DAGVTQSPTHLIKTRGQQVTLRCSPKSGHDTVSWYQQALGQGPQFIFQYYEEEERQRGNFPDRFSGHQFPNYSSELNVNALLLGDSALYLCASNEGEVGSPLHFGNGTRLTVT.

This clonotype was counted a few times. The genes are TRBV10-3 and TRBJ2-7; 7 bases are a match to TRBD1. V gave up 4 bases and J gave up 8 bases; unmatched junction bases: 11. CDR1 is ENHRY, CDR2 SYGVKD, per germline. The CDR3 has 14 residues. CDR3 nucleotides: TGTGCCATCAGTGGAGGACAGGCTTGGGAGAAGCAGTACTTC. As protein: CAISGGQAWEKQYF.

V usage is TRBV5-1 and J usage is TRBJ1-2; TRBD1 agrees at 8 bases. V lost 4 bases, J lost 5 bases, and 16 bases stayed unmatched. CDR1 is SGHRS, CDR2 YFSETQ, per germline. This CDR3 is 17 amino acids long. The CDR3 DNA reads as TGCGCCAGCAGCCCCGGACAGGGCTTATCAAACTTTTATGGCTACACCTTC. Translating gives CASSPGQGLSNFYGYTF.

CDR3: CSAKEGWAMNTEAFF. CDR3 DNA sequence: TGCAGCGCCAAAGAGGGGTGGGCCATGAACACTGAAGCTTTCTTT. The gene calls are TRBV29-1 and TRBJ1-1; TRBD1 might be the D (5 bases). V lost 7 bases and J lost 0, with 18 bases in between. Looked up from germline, CDR1 is SQVTM and CDR2 is ANQGSEA. There are 15 residues in the CDR3.

The chain has TRBV5-5 and TRBJ2-7; the D gene is possibly TRBD1 (6 bases). Germline V lookup: CDR1 SGHKS, CDR2 YYEKEE (reference sequence). The CDR3 sequence is 15 residues long. V shed 4 bases and J shed 2 bases, with 16 bases lying between them. CDR3 bases: TGTGCCAGCAGCGTAGGACAGTCGGAAACCTACGAGCAGTACTTC. Amino acid sequence: CASSVGQSETYEQYF.